This TCR beta chain stems from a study of tumor-infiltrating lymphocytes in primary liver carcinoma. The study, taken as a whole, reports: Just about 7-25% of leading clones were found in every one of five regions.

CDR1 SGHNT and CDR2 YYREEE come from the germline V gene (reference sequence). This CDR3 contains 16 residues. Trimming cost V 4 bases and J 7 bases; bases outside gene matches: 9. For this clonotype: No antigen is known for it.

Extraction of RNA together with DNA used about 18-30 mg of unsorted bulk tissue. Researchers generated TCR beta cDNA from roughly 510 ng of total RNA, relying on a constant-region primer. Three nested multiplex PCR rounds of slightly modified ARM-PCR generated TCR beta libraries. Running roughly 10 cycles apiece, the first two PCR rounds relied on TRBV1-TRBV30 forward primers together with a C-beta reverse primer. Via MiXCR, TCRdb re-called the multiplex PCR reads, giving one row per CDR3 protein. The sample includes about 110,000 distinct CDR3 sequences, about 59% of them seen just once. The sequence came from a woman between 55 and 75 years old with primary liver carcinoma and hepatitis B virus infection. Input material: liver tumor tissue from sampling region 1. Subset indicated: tumor region T1, superior pole. The chain has TRBV5-4 and TRBJ2-1; 12 bases line up with TRBD2. DNA of the CDR3: TGTGCCAGCAGCCTCCGACTAGCGGGAGAGTTGAATGAGCAGTTCTTC. This encodes CASSLRLAGELNEQFF.